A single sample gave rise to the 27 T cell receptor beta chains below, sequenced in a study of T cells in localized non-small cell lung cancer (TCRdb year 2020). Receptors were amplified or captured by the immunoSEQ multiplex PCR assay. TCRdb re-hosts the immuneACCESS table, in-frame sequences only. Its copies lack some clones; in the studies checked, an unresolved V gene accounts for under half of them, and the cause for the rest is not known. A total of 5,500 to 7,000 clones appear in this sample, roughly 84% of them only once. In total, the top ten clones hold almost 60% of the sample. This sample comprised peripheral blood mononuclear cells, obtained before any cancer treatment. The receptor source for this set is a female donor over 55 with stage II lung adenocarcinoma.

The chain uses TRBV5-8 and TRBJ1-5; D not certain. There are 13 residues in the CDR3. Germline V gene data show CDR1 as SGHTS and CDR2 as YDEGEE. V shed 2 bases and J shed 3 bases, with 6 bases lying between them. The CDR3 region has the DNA TGTGCCAGCAGCTTTTCAACCAATCAGCCCCAGCATTTT. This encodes CASSFSTNQPQHF.

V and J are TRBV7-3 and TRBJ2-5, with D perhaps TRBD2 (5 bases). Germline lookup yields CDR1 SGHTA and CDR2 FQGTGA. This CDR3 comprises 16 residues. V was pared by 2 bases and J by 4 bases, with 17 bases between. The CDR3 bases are TGTGCCAGCAGCTTAGTAGGAATGGGGAGCGGAGAGACCCAGTACTTC. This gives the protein CASSLVGMGSGETQYF. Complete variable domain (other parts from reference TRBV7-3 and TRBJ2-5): GAGVSQTPSNKVTEKGKYVELRCDPISGHTALYWYRQSLGQGPEFLIYFQGTGAADDSGLPNDRFFAVRPEGSVSTLKIQRTERGDSAVYLCASSLVGMGSGETQYFGPGTRLLVL.

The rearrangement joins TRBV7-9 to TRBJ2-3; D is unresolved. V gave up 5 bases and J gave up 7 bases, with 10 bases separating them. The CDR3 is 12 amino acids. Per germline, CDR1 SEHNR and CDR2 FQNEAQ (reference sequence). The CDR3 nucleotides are TGTGCCAGCAGCGATAGCATAAATACGCAGTATTTT. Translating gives CASSDSINTQYF.

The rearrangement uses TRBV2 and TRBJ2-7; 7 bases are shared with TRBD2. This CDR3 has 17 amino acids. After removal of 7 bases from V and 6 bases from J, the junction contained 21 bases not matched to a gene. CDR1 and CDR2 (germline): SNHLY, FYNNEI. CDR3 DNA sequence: TGTGCCAGCATATATTTCGCTGGGGAACTAGGCGGGGGCGAGCAGTACTTC. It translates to CASIYFAGELGGGEQYF.

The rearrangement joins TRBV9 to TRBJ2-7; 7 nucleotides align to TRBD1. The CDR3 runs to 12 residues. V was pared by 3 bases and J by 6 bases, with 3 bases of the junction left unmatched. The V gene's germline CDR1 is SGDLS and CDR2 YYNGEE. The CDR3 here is CASSGDSSEQYF. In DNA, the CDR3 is TGTGCCAGCAGCGGGGACAGTTCCGAGCAGTACTTC.

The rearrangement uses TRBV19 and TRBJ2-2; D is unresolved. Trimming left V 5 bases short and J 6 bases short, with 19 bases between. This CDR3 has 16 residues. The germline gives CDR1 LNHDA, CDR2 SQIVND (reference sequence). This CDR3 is CASSLPGRSAAGELFF. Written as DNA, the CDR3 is TGTGCCAGTAGTTTGCCGGGCAGGTCCGCCGCCGGGGAGCTGTTTTTT.

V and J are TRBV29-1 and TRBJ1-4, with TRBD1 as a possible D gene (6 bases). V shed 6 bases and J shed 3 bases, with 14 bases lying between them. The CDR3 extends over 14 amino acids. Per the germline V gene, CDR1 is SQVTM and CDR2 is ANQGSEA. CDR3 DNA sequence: TGCAGCGTAGTAGCAGGGGAGGCTAATGAAAAACTGTTTTTT. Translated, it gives CSVVAGEANEKLFF.

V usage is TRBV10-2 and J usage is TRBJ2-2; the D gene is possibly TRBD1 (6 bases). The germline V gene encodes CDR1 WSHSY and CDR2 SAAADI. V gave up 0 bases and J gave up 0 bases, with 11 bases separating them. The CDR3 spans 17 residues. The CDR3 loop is CASSESMGASNTGELFF. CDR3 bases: TGCGCCAGCAGTGAGTCCATGGGGGCCTCGAACACCGGGGAGCTGTTTTTT.

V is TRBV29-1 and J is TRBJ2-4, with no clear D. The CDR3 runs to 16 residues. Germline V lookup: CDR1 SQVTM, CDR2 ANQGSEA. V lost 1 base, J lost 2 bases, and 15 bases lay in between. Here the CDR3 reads CSVEGGPNLSKNIQYF. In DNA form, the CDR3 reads TGCAGCGTTGAAGGTGGTCCCAACCTGTCCAAAAACATTCAGTACTTC.

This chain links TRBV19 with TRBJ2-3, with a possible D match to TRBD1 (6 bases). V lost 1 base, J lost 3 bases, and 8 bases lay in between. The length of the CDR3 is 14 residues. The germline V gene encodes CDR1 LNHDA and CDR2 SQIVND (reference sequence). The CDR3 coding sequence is TGTGCCAGTAGTATAGGAGGGGGAACAGATACGCAGTATTTT. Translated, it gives CASSIGGGTDTQYF.

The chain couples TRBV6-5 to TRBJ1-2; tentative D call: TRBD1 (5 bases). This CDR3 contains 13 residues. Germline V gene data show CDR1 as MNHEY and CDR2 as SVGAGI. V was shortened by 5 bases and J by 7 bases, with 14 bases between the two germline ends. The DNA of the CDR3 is TGTGCCAGCAGTCCCGGGACCACCGGTGGCTACACCTTC. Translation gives CASSPGTTGGYTF.

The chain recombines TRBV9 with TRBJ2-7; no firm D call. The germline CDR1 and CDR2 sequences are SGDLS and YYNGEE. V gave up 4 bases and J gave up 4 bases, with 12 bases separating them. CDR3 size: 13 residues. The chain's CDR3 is CASSPTESYEQYV. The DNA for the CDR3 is TGTGCCAGCAGCCCAACGGAGAGTTACGAGCAGTACGTC.

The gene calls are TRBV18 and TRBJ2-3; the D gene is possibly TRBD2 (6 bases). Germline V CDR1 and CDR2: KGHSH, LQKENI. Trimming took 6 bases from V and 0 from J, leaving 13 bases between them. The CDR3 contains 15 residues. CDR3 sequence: CASSLDGGSTDTQYF. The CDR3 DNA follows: TGTGCCAGCTCGTTGGACGGGGGTAGCACAGATACGCAGTATTTT.

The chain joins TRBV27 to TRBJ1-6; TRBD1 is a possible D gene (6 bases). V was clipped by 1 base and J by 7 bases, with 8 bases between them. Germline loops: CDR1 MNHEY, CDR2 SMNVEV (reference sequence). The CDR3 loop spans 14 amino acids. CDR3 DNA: TGTGCCAGCAGTTTATGGGACAACAATTCACCCCTCCACTTT. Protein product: CASSLWDNNSPLHF.

For the CDR3, the DNA is TGTGCCTGGATGGGACAGGGGAATTCACCCCTCCACTTT. It translates to CAWMGQGNSPLHF. This chain uses TRBV30 with TRBJ1-6; 10 nucleotides align to TRBD1. This CDR3 spans 13 amino acids. CDR1 and CDR2 (germline): GTSNPN, SVGIG (reference sequence). V gave up 4 bases and J gave up 7 bases; unmatched junction bases: 1.

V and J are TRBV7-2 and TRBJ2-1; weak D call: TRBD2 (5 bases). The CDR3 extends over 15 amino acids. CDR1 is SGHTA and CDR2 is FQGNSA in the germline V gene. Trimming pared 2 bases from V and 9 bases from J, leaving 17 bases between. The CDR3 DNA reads TGTGCCAGCAGCTTAACCCCCCCCCGAGAGGGTGAGCAGTTCTTC. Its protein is CASSLTPPREGEQFF.

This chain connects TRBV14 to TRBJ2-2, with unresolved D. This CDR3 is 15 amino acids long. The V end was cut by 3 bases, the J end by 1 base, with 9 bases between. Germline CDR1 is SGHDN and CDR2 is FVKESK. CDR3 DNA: TGTGCCAGCAGCCATCCGACTGGGAACACCGGGGAGCTGTTTTTT. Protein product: CASSHPTGNTGELFF.

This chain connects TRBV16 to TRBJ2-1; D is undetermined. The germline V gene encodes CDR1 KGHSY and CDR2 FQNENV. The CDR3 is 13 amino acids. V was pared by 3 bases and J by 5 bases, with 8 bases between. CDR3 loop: CASSQLGNNEQFF. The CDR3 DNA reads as TGTGCCAGCAGCCAGTTAGGGAACAATGAGCAGTTCTTC.

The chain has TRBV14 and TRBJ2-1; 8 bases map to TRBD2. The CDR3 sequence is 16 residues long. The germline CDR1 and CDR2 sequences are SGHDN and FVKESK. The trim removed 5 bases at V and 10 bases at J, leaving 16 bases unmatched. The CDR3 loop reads CASSVIGGGLGTEQFF. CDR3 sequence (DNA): TGTGCCAGCAGCGTCATCGGGGGGGGCTTGGGAACGGAGCAGTTCTTC.

The CDR3 sequence is CASSALAGGMDTQYF. In nucleotides, the CDR3 is TGTGCCAGCAGCGCCTTAGCGGGAGGGATGGATACGCAGTATTTT. This rearrangement joins TRBV9 to TRBJ2-3; 11 bases line up with TRBD2. This CDR3 is 15 amino acids long. V was clipped by 3 bases and J by 6 bases; unmatched bases: 6. Germline lookup yields CDR1 SGDLS and CDR2 YYNGEE.

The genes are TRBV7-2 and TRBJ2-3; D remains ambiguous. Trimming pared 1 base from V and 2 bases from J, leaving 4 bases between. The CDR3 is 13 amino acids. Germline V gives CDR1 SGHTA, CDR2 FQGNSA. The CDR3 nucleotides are TGTGCCAGCAGCTTAGACTTCACAGATACGCAGTATTTT. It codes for CASSLDFTDTQYF.

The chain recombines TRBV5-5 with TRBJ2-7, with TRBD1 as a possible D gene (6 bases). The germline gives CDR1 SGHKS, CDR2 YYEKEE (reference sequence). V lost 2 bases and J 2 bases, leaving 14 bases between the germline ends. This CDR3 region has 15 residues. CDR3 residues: CASSFRQERTYEQYF. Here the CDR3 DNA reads TGTGCCAGCAGCTTTAGACAGGAAAGAACCTACGAGCAGTACTTC.

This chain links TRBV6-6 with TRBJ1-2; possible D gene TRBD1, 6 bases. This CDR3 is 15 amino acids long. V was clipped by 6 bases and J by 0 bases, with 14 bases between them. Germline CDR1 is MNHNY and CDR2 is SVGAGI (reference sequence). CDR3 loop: CASSVRGATNYGYTF. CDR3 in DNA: TGTGCCAGCAGCGTACGGGGGGCAACTAACTATGGCTACACCTTC.

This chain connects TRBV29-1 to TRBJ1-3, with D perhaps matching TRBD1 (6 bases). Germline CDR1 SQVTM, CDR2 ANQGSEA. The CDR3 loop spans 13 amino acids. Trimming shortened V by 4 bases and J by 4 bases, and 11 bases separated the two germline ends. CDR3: CSVGQAGGNTIYF. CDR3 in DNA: TGCAGCGTTGGACAGGCCGGAGGAAACACCATATATTTT.

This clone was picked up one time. CDR3 residues: CASSMLPGQGGTEAFF. The CDR3 nucleotides are TGTGCCAGTAGTATGCTACCAGGGCAGGGGGGGACTGAAGCTTTCTTT. The V call is TRBV19, the J call TRBJ1-1, with 7 bases lining up with TRBD1. The J segment lost 5 bases and the V segment lost 3 bases, leaving 12 bases of the junction unmatched. The CDR3 sequence is 16 residues long. The V gene's germline CDR1 is LNHDA and CDR2 SQIVND (reference sequence).

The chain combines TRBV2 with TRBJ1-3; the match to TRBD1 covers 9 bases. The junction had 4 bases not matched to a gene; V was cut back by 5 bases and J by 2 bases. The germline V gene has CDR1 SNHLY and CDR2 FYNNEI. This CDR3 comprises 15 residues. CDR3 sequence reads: CASSITGGTGNTIYF. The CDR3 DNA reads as TGTGCCAGCAGTATTACAGGGGGCACTGGAAACACCATATATTTT.

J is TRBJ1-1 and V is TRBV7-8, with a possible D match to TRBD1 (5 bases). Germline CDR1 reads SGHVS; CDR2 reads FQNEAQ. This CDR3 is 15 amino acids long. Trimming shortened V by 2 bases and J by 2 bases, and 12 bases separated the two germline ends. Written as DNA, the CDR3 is TGTGCCAGCAGCTTACGGGTAGGACAAAACACTGAAGCTTTCTTT. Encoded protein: CASSLRVGQNTEAFF.